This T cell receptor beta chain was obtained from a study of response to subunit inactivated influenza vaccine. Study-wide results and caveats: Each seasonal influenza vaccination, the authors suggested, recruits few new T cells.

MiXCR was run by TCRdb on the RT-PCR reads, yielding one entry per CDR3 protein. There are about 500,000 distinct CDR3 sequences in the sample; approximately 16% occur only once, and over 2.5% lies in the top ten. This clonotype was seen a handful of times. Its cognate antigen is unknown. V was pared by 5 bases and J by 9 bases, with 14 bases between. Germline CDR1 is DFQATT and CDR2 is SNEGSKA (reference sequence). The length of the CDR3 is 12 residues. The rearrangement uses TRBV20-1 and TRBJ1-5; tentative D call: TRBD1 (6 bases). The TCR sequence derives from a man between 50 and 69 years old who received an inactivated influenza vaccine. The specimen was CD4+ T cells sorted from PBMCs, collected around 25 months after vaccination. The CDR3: CSAGAADRPQHF. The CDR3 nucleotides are TGCAGTGCTGGGGCGGCGGACAGGCCCCAGCATTTT.